The 26 T cell receptor beta chains given below trace back to one sample, sequenced in a study of blood T cell repertoires in COVID-19. Data came from immunoSEQ multiplex PCR; TCRdb stores just in-frame clones and leaves some out. The table records 200,000 or so clones, roughly 82% of them present only once. Material: peripheral blood. Receptors originate from a young woman with acute or convalescent COVID-19.

V usage is TRBV9 and J usage is TRBJ1-4; no clear D gene. Per germline, CDR1 SGDLS and CDR2 YYNGEE. V dropped 3 bases and J dropped 2 bases, with 8 bases sitting between them. This CDR3 spans 14 amino acids. The CDR3 sequence: CASSGGGTNEKLFF. The CDR3 DNA follows: TGTGCCAGCAGCGGAGGAGGCACTAATGAAAAACTGTTTTTT.

The chain combines TRBV6-2 or TRBV6-3 with TRBJ1-2; D possibly corresponds to TRBD1 (5 bases). The germline gives CDR1 MNHEY, CDR2 SVGEGT. The CDR3 is 13 residues long. V was trimmed by 3 bases and J by 2 bases, leaving 7 bases between them. CDR3 loop: CASSYKGNYGYTF. CDR3 sequence (DNA): TGTGCCAGCAGTTATAAGGGGAACTATGGCTACACCTTC.

The gene calls are TRBV7-9 and TRBJ2-6; perhaps TRBD2 as D (5 bases). The CDR3 totals 19 residues. The V end was cut by 0 bases, the J end by 0 bases, with 15 bases between. CDR1 SEHNR and CDR2 FQNEAQ come from the germline V gene (reference sequence). CDR3 in DNA: TGTGCCAGCAGCTTAGCGCTCGGGATGAGTTCCTCTGGGGCCAACGTCCTGACTTTC. Protein: CASSLALGMSSSGANVLTF.

This clone was found a few times. The chain recombines TRBV29-1 with TRBJ2-7; the match to TRBD1 covers 9 bases. CDR1 SQVTM and CDR2 ANQGSEA come from the germline V gene. This CDR3 region has 12 residues. Trimming removed 4 bases from V and 4 bases from J; junction bases left unmatched: 2. The chain's CDR3 is CSVGQGVYEQYF. DNA of the CDR3: TGCAGCGTTGGACAGGGGGTGTACGAGCAGTACTTC.

This chain links TRBV3-1 (or the pseudogene TRBV3-2) with TRBJ1-1, with TRBD1 matching 8 bases. The germline CDR1 and CDR2 sequences are LGHDT and YNNKEL (reference sequence). This CDR3 has 16 residues. V lost 1 base, J lost 4 bases, and 8 bases stayed unmatched. CDR3 coding DNA: TGTGCCAGCAGCCAAGCCCCGACAGGGGCGGGCACTGAAGCTTTCTTT. Translated, it gives CASSQAPTGAGTEAFF.

This clone appeared a single time. The chain employs TRBV3-1 (or the pseudogene TRBV3-2) and TRBJ1-3; TRBD1 is a possible D gene (5 bases). V shed 0 bases and J shed 8 bases, with 17 bases lying between them. CDR1 is LGHDT and CDR2 is YNNKEL in the germline V gene (reference sequence). This CDR3 contains 16 residues. The CDR3: CASSQDFGGEGYTIYF. CDR3 sequence (DNA): TGTGCCAGCAGCCAAGATTTTGGAGGGGAAGGGTACACCATATATTTT.

This clone came up a few times. The chain couples TRBV6-4 to TRBJ2-2; TRBD1 matches 7 bases. The CDR3 spans 14 residues. Germline V lookup: CDR1 MRHNA, CDR2 SNTAGT. Trimming took 10 bases from V and 7 from J; bases not matched to a gene: 12. CDR3 DNA sequence: TGTGCCATTCAGACAGGGAAAACCGGCGGGGAGCTGTTTTTT. Protein sequence: CAIQTGKTGGELFF.

The chain couples TRBV19 to TRBJ2-1; TRBD2 aligns across 9 bases. The trim removed 1 base at V and 10 bases at J, leaving 8 bases unmatched. Germline assignment: CDR1 LNHDA and CDR2 SQIVND (reference sequence). This CDR3 has 15 residues. This chain's CDR3 is CASSIAVSGGREQFF. CDR3 sequence (DNA): TGTGCCAGTAGTATAGCCGTTAGCGGGGGCCGAGAGCAGTTCTTC.

The V gene is TRBV5-1, the J gene TRBJ1-4; TRBD1 matches at 7 bases. The CDR3 has 15 residues. V shed 4 bases and J 3 bases; nucleotides not matched to a gene: 6. Germline V gene data show CDR1 as SGHRS and CDR2 as YFSETQ. The CDR3 sequence: CASSPYRGPNEKLFF. CDR3 nucleotides: TGCGCCAGCAGCCCTTACAGGGGACCTAATGAAAAACTGTTTTTT.

The DNA of the CDR3 is TGTGCCAGCAGCTCCCGACTAGCGGGAGGGGGATACGAGCAGTACTTC. Its translation is CASSSRLAGGGYEQYF. J is TRBJ2-7 and V is TRBV13, with 14 positions matching TRBD2. This CDR3 contains 16 residues. V shed 4 bases and J 4 bases; nucleotides not matched to a gene: 6. Germline CDR1 and CDR2: PRHDT and FYEKMQ (reference sequence).

The J gene is TRBJ2-7, the V gene TRBV27; 16 bases align to TRBD2. Germline V lookup: CDR1 MNHEY, CDR2 SMNVEV (reference sequence). CDR3 length equals 16 residues. V lost 5 bases and J lost 5; bases outside the gene matches: 6. DNA for the CDR3: TGTGCCAGCAGTCCCGGGACTAGCGGGAGGGCCAACGAGCAGTACTTC. Translated, it gives CASSPGTSGRANEQYF.

V usage is TRBV27 and J usage is TRBJ2-1; D not certain. The germline CDR1 and CDR2 sequences are MNHEY and SMNVEV (reference sequence). V shed 1 base and J shed 0 bases, with 10 bases lying between them. This CDR3 spans 16 amino acids. CDR3 sequence reads: CASSLFPGSSYNEQFF. As DNA, the CDR3 is TGTGCCAGCAGTTTATTTCCGGGTAGCTCCTACAATGAGCAGTTCTTC.

The V and J genes are TRBV28 and TRBJ1-2, with 10 bases aligning to TRBD1. J gave up 8 bases and V 9 bases, and 9 bases lay outside the gene matches. Germline CDR1 and CDR2: MDHEN and SYDVKM. There are 13 residues in the CDR3. The CDR3 region has the DNA TGTGCCAGTTGGACAGGGGGATTAAAAGGCTACACCTTC. Residues: CASWTGGLKGYTF.

The chain carries TRBV7-2 and TRBJ2-1, with 11 bases aligning to TRBD2. Germline V lookup: CDR1 SGHTA, CDR2 FQGNSA. Trimming removed 3 bases from V and 15 bases from J; junction bases left unmatched: 4. This CDR3 spans 12 amino acids. The DNA for the CDR3 is TGTGCCAGCAGCTTTGGGCTAGCGGGGGGGTTCTTC. Protein product: CASSFGLAGGFF.

The chain couples TRBV24-1 to TRBJ2-1, with 8 positions matching TRBD1. The CDR3 sequence is 15 residues long. J lost 8 bases, V lost 10 bases, and 15 bases had no gene match. CDR1 is KGHDR and CDR2 is SFDVKD in the germline V gene. The CDR3 sequence: CATLFRDRPRDEQFF. The CDR3 nucleotides read TGTGCCACTCTCTTCCGGGACAGGCCTCGGGATGAGCAGTTCTTC.

V is TRBV5-1 and J is TRBJ1-1, with D uncertain. V was clipped by 4 bases and J by 5 bases, with 12 bases between them. The germline V gene encodes CDR1 SGHRS and CDR2 YFSETQ. The CDR3 is 13 amino acids. In DNA form, the CDR3 reads TGCGCCAGCAGCGGTGGAGGAGGGACTGAAGCTTTCTTT. Translating it yields CASSGGGGTEAFF.

The V gene is TRBV19, the J gene TRBJ1-1; D not resolved. V was shortened by 2 bases and J by 1 base, with 5 bases between the two germline ends. From germline, CDR1 is LNHDA and CDR2 SQIVND (reference sequence). This CDR3 is built from 13 residues. CDR3 protein: CASSIYRNTEAFF. The DNA for the CDR3 is TGTGCCAGTAGTATATACAGGAACACTGAAGCTTTCTTT.

This chain links TRBV2 with TRBJ1-2; 9 bases agree with TRBD1. Germline V gives CDR1 SNHLY, CDR2 FYNNEI. V was pared by 5 bases and J by 0 bases, with 7 bases of the junction left unmatched. This CDR3 contains 16 residues. The CDR3: CASSPGQGFTNYGYTF. The DNA for the CDR3 is TGTGCCAGCAGTCCGGGACAGGGTTTTACTAACTATGGCTACACCTTC.

This chain uses TRBV27 with TRBJ2-7, with D possibly TRBD2 on 6 matching bases. V was shortened by 5 bases and J by 2 bases, with 22 bases between the two germline ends. The germline gives CDR1 MNHEY, CDR2 SMNVEV (reference sequence). This CDR3 contains 17 residues. For the CDR3, the DNA is TGTGCCAGCAGTCCTGGACACGGCGCGGGGCCTACCTACGAGCAGTACTTC. Protein: CASSPGHGAGPTYEQYF.

The CDR3 sequence: CASSFPGTGGRGYTF. The CDR3 nucleotides read TGTGCCAGCAGTTTCCCCGGGACAGGGGGCAGAGGCTACACCTTC. The chain carries TRBV28 and TRBJ1-2; 12 positions agree with TRBD1. This CDR3 is built from 15 residues. With V trimmed by 3 bases and J by 8 bases, 7 bases remained unmatched. The germline gives CDR1 MDHEN, CDR2 SYDVKM.

The gene calls are TRBV9 and TRBJ2-2; 11 nucleotides agree with TRBD2. CDR1 and CDR2 from the germline V gene are SGDLS and YYNGEE. CDR3 length: 17 amino acids. V lost 6 bases to trimming and J lost 0 bases; unmatched junction nucleotides: 7. This chain's CDR3 is CASNPLAGATNTGELFF. The CDR3 DNA follows: TGTGCCAGCAACCCACTAGCGGGGGCCACGAACACCGGGGAGCTGTTTTTT.

The chain couples TRBV29-1 to TRBJ1-2, with TRBD1 identical over 11 bases. Germline CDR1 reads SQVTM; CDR2 reads ANQGSEA. V shed 7 bases and J 7 bases; nucleotides not matched to a gene: 8. The CDR3 contains 13 residues. CDR3 in DNA: TGCAGCGCTACGGACAGGGGGCTAGGTGGCTACACCTTC. Protein: CSATDRGLGGYTF.

The rearrangement uses TRBV29-1 and TRBJ2-1, with D hard to call. CDR3 length equals 10 residues. Trimming took off 4 bases at V and 10 bases at J, with 8 bases between the two ends. Per germline, CDR1 SQVTM and CDR2 ANQGSEA. DNA for the CDR3: TGCAGCGTTGTTAATCCGGAGCAGTTCTTC. Protein: CSVVNPEQFF.

The chain carries TRBV28 and TRBJ2-7, with no clear D. CDR1 MDHEN and CDR2 SYDVKM come from the germline V gene. Trimming removed 10 bases from V and 4 bases from J, with 20 bases in between. The CDR3 contains 14 residues. The CDR3 protein is CAIQAPRVPYEQYF. CDR3 nucleotides: TGTGCCATTCAGGCCCCGAGAGTTCCGTACGAGCAGTACTTC.

The rearrangement uses TRBV5-4 and TRBJ2-7, with 10 bases lining up with TRBD1. From germline, CDR1 is SGHNT and CDR2 YYREEE (reference sequence). V was clipped by 4 bases and J by 3 bases; unmatched bases: 7. The CDR3 totals 15 residues. The CDR3 loop reads CASSLPGQGIYEQYF. The CDR3 bases are TGTGCCAGCAGCCTGCCGGGACAGGGGATCTACGAGCAGTACTTC.

This sequence joins TRBV14 and TRBJ2-1; 7 nucleotides match TRBD1. This CDR3 region has 15 residues. CDR1 is SGHDN, CDR2 FVKESK, per germline. V dropped 2 bases and J dropped 10; count of bases not matched to a gene: 11. CDR3 sequence: CASSQIQGKFWEQFF. DNA of the CDR3: TGTGCCAGCAGCCAAATACAGGGGAAGTTCTGGGAGCAGTTCTTC.